Below are 32 T cell receptor beta chains sequenced from a single sample in a study of cytomegalovirus exposure and HLA in healthy donors. It was with 60 Vbeta and 13 Jbeta primers that the PCR ran. Using immunoSEQ multiplex PCR, the repertoire was profiled, and TCRdb retains in-frame clones only, with some absent. The profile shows 200,000 to 250,000 clones, 76% of them singletons. The sequencing input was PBMCs. These receptors were collected from a man aged 18 to 29 in good health and CMV-seronegative.

Only a few counts were recorded for this clone. The chain combines TRBV6-1 with TRBJ2-5; possibly TRBD1 for D (5 bases). Per germline, CDR1 MNHNS and CDR2 SASEGT. V was pared by 6 bases and J by 2 bases, with 7 bases between. The CDR3 spans 12 residues. CDR3 protein: CASRQGQETQYF. The CDR3 nucleotides are TGTGCCAGCAGGCAGGGTCAAGAGACCCAGTACTTC.

The chain carries TRBV28 and TRBJ1-2, with a weak D call TRBD1 (6 bases). The V and J ends lost 5 bases and 0 bases respectively, with 10 bases between them. The CDR3 covers 14 residues. Germline V CDR1 and CDR2: MDHEN, SYDVKM. This CDR3 reads CASSEGGSNYGYTF. The CDR3 bases are TGTGCCAGCAGTGAGGGGGGGTCTAACTATGGCTACACCTTC.

This chain links TRBV4-1 with TRBJ2-7, with 8 bases aligning to TRBD2. Unmatched junction bases numbered 16, after V lost 2 bases and J lost 4 bases. Germline lookup yields CDR1 MGHRA and CDR2 YSYEKL. CDR3 length: 18 residues. The CDR3 reads CASSQSARVAGGLYEQYF. The CDR3 nucleotides are TGCGCCAGCAGCCAAAGTGCCCGGGTGGCGGGAGGCTTATACGAGCAGTACTTC.

The rearrangement joins TRBV15 to TRBJ2-2, with TRBD1 as a possible D gene (6 bases). Deletions cut 1 base from V and 6 bases from J, with 12 bases between. The CDR3 is made up of 15 amino acids. The V gene's germline CDR1 is LNHNV and CDR2 YYDKDF (reference sequence). The CDR3 DNA reads as TGTGCCACCAGCAGAGCCTCAACAGGGTCCGGGGAGCTGTTTTTT. It is translated as CATSRASTGSGELFF. Together with reference TRBV15 and TRBJ2-2, the CDR3 gives the full variable domain: DAMVIQNPRYQVTQFGKPVTLSCSQTLNHNVMYWYQQKSSQAPKLLFHYYDKDFNNEADTPDNFQSRRPNTSFCFLDIRSPGLGDTAMYLCATSRASTGSGELFFGEGSRLTVL.

The gene calls are TRBV2 and TRBJ2-2; D is uncertain. From germline, CDR1 is SNHLY and CDR2 FYNNEI. The CDR3 length is 13 residues. The V end lost 5 bases, the J end lost 7 bases, and 11 bases lay between the germline ends. The CDR3 DNA reads TGTGCCAGCAGTACCCAACAACGCGGGGAGCTGTTTTTT. Its protein is CASSTQQRGELFF.

The chain employs TRBV10-3 and TRBJ1-5; 8 bases map to TRBD1. Trimming took 3 bases from V and 5 from J; bases not matched to a gene: 9. Per germline, CDR1 ENHRY and CDR2 SYGVKD. The CDR3 loop spans 16 amino acids. CDR3 DNA sequence: TGTGCCATCAGTGATGACGGACAGGGTTATGATCAGCCCCAGCATTTT. Its protein product is CAISDDGQGYDQPQHF.

This chain connects TRBV6-5 to TRBJ2-1; 12 bases line up with TRBD2. The CDR3 consists of 16 residues. V gave up 4 bases and J gave up 8 bases; unmatched junction bases: 9. Germline assignment: CDR1 MNHEY and CDR2 SVGAGI. The CDR3, as DNA: TGTGCCAGCAGTTCAGCCACTAGCGGGAGGCATTATGAGCAGTTCTTC. Encoded protein: CASSSATSGRHYEQFF.

This clone was detected once. The rearrangement uses TRBV6-6 and TRBJ1-4, with 7 bases identical to TRBD1. Trimming took 8 bases from V and 7 from J; bases not matched to a gene: 7. The CDR3 loop spans 13 amino acids. The germline gives CDR1 MNHNY, CDR2 SVGAGI (reference sequence). The CDR3 sequence: CASSDRAVEKLFF. The DNA for the CDR3 is TGTGCCAGCTCTGACAGGGCAGTTGAAAAACTGTTTTTT.

This clone was detected only a few times. The chain carries TRBV7-8 and TRBJ1-3; D call uncertain. Germline V lookup: CDR1 SGHVS, CDR2 FQNEAQ. The CDR3 runs to 15 residues. Trimming took 5 bases from V and 4 from J, leaving 15 bases between them. CDR3 bases: TGTGCCAGCAGCCCTGAGACGGGTGAAGGAAACACCATATATTTT. This gives the protein CASSPETGEGNTIYF.

This clone was found once. The chain is built from TRBV30 and TRBJ1-2, with unresolved D. CDR1 and CDR2 (germline): GTSNPN, SVGIG (reference sequence). Trimming took off 1 base at V and 8 bases at J, with 8 bases between the two ends. The CDR3 runs 11 residues. CDR3 sequence (DNA): TGTGCCTGGAGTGGGGGAGTCGGCTACACCTTC. This translates into CAWSGGVGYTF.

V is TRBV2 and J is TRBJ2-7; 9 nucleotides match TRBD2. With 6 bases clipped from V and 4 bases from J, the junction kept 10 bases outside the gene matches. The CDR3 loop spans 15 amino acids. CDR1 and CDR2 (germline): SNHLY, FYNNEI. The CDR3 sequence: CASSEYSGRGYEQYF. The CDR3 region has the DNA TGTGCCAGCAGCGAGTATAGCGGGAGAGGGTACGAGCAGTACTTC.

This clone was detected once. The chain has TRBV19 and TRBJ2-7; 7 bases agree with TRBD2. J gave up 3 bases and V 3 bases, and 2 bases lay outside the gene matches. This CDR3 spans 13 amino acids. The V gene's germline CDR1 is LNHDA and CDR2 SQIVND (reference sequence). CDR3 in amino acids: CASSIPSGYEQYF. CDR3 sequence (DNA): TGTGCCAGTAGTATTCCTAGCGGCTACGAGCAGTACTTC.

The rearrangement joins TRBV5-1 to TRBJ2-7, with 15 bases matching TRBD2. From germline, CDR1 is SGHRS and CDR2 YFSETQ. This CDR3 is 14 amino acids long. The V gene end was trimmed by 4 bases and the J gene end by 7 bases; junction bases not matched to a gene: 3. The CDR3 here is CASSPGTSGREQYF. As DNA, the CDR3 is TGCGCCAGCAGCCCCGGGACTAGCGGGAGGGAGCAGTACTTC.

This chain joins TRBV5-1 and TRBJ2-1; D is perhaps TRBD2 (5 bases). Trimming took 3 bases from V and 8 from J, leaving 18 bases between them. Germline V lookup: CDR1 SGHRS, CDR2 YFSETQ. The CDR3 spans 15 residues. The DNA for the CDR3 is TGCGCCAGCAGCTCCCTAACTAGACGGTTCGATGAGCAGTTCTTC. The encoded protein is CASSSLTRRFDEQFF.

V usage is TRBV5-4 and J usage is TRBJ2-2; 11 positions agree with TRBD2. The junction had 8 bases not matched to a gene; V was cut back by 3 bases and J by 7 bases. This CDR3 is 16 amino acids long. Germline V gene data show CDR1 as SGHNT and CDR2 as YYREEE (reference sequence). In DNA form, the CDR3 reads TGTGCCAGCAGCTCTTTAGCGGGAGGGCCACTCGGGGAGCTGTTTTTT. Its protein is CASSSLAGGPLGELFF.

The chain uses TRBV7-9 and TRBJ2-7; D call uncertain. Trimming stripped 1 base from V and 2 bases from J, with 6 bases between. Germline CDR1 SEHNR, CDR2 FQNEAQ (reference sequence). This CDR3 contains 13 residues. In nucleotides, the CDR3 is TGTGCCAGCAGCTTAGTTGGGCCCTACGAGCAGTACTTC. It translates to CASSLVGPYEQYF.

The chain joins TRBV28 to TRBJ2-2; 8 positions agree with TRBD1. CDR1 is MDHEN, CDR2 SYDVKM, per germline. The CDR3 extends over 16 amino acids. Losses at the gene ends were 7 bases for V and 1 base for J; bases not matched to a gene: 8. The CDR3 coding sequence is TGTGCCAGCAACTTGGGGGACAGGCTGAACACCGGGGAGCTGTTTTTT. It yields the protein CASNLGDRLNTGELFF.

The chain recombines TRBV5-1 with TRBJ2-5, with 7 bases lining up with TRBD2. The CDR3 runs to 14 residues. Germline V gene lookup returns CDR1 SGHRS and CDR2 YFSETQ. With 4 bases clipped from V and 1 base from J, the junction kept 4 bases outside the gene matches. The CDR3 is CASSAWGGQETQYF. CDR3 nucleotide sequence: TGCGCCAGCAGCGCCTGGGGGGGCCAAGAGACCCAGTACTTC.

The J gene is TRBJ2-7, the V gene TRBV6-1, with D tentatively TRBD1 (5 bases). Trimming took off 7 bases at V and 3 bases at J, with 16 bases between the two ends. Germline values: CDR1 MNHNS, CDR2 SASEGT. CDR3 length: 14 amino acids. The CDR3 region is CASTQGSLSYEQYF. As DNA, the CDR3 is TGTGCCAGCACCCAGGGAAGCTTAAGCTACGAGCAGTACTTC.

The table lists this clone with a few counts. The rearrangement links TRBV5-1 to TRBJ1-1; TRBD1 matches at 8 bases. The CDR3 is 17 residues long. Germline assignment: CDR1 SGHRS and CDR2 YFSETQ. V lost 2 bases to trimming and J lost 5 bases; unmatched junction nucleotides: 14. CDR3 sequence: CASSFLPPDRGGTEAFF. The DNA of the CDR3 is TGCGCCAGCAGCTTCTTGCCCCCAGACAGGGGTGGGACTGAAGCTTTCTTT.

This clone was seen more than once but under ten times. The J gene is TRBJ2-2, the V gene TRBV27; TRBD2 matches at 15 bases. Trimming at V came to 5 bases and at J to 4 bases, leaving 5 bases not matched to a gene. The CDR3 has 17 amino acids. Germline values: CDR1 MNHEY, CDR2 SMNVEV (reference sequence). The CDR3 nucleotides read TGTGCCAGCAGTGGACTAGCGGGAGGGAGGGGCACCGGGGAGCTGTTTTTT. This encodes CASSGLAGGRGTGELFF.

V and J are TRBV30 and TRBJ1-2; tentatively, D is TRBD1 (5 bases). Trimming took off 3 bases at V and 5 bases at J, with 10 bases between the two ends. CDR1 is GTSNPN and CDR2 is SVGIG in the germline V gene (reference sequence). The CDR3 is 12 amino acids. The CDR3 spells CAWSGGAYGYTF. CDR3 sequence (DNA): TGTGCCTGGAGCGGCGGGGCGTATGGCTACACCTTC.

The chain links TRBV6-5 to TRBJ2-5; maybe TRBD1 (6 bases). The J call could be wrong; TRBJ2-7 is a better fit for the DNA end. CDR3 length equals 16 residues. From germline, CDR1 is MNHEY and CDR2 SVGAGI. CDR3 bases: TGTGCCAGCAGTTACTCACGACAGGCCCTAGCCTACGAGCAGTACTTC. This codes for CASSYSRQALAYEQYF.

The chain uses TRBV28 and TRBJ2-7; D remains unclear. Per germline, CDR1 MDHEN and CDR2 SYDVKM. The CDR3 is made up of 14 amino acids. Deletions cut 2 bases from V and 5 bases from J, with 13 bases between. DNA for the CDR3: TGTGCCAGCAGTTTAGAAGGAGTGATCAACGAGCAGTACTTC. Protein: CASSLEGVINEQYF.

The chain is built from TRBV2 and TRBJ1-5; 9 bases fit TRBD1. V was pared by 6 bases and J by 7 bases, with 4 bases of the junction left unmatched. The CDR3 is 13 residues long. CDR1 and CDR2 (germline): SNHLY, FYNNEI. CDR3 loop: CASRDRGEQPQHF. DNA of the CDR3: TGTGCCAGCAGGGACAGGGGAGAACAGCCCCAGCATTTT.

CDR3 amino acids: CATKKRDTSSYEQYF. CDR3 bases: TGTGCCACCAAGAAGCGGGACACGAGCTCCTACGAGCAGTACTTC. V usage is TRBV15 and J usage is TRBJ2-7, with D possibly being TRBD2 (7 bases). Germline V gene sequence: CDR1 LNHNV, CDR2 YYDKDF (reference sequence). The CDR3 has 15 amino acids. V was trimmed by 7 bases and J by 0 bases, leaving 16 bases between them. The whole variable domain, filled in from reference TRBV15 and TRBJ2-7, reads DAMVIQNPRYQVTQFGKPVTLSCSQTLNHNVMYWYQQKSSQAPKLLFHYYDKDFNNEADTPDNFQSRRPNTSFCFLDIRSPGLGDTAMYLCATKKRDTSSYEQYFGPGTRLTVT.

The rearrangement uses TRBV9 and TRBJ1-1, with a tentative D call TRBD1 (6 bases). The germline V gene has CDR1 SGDLS and CDR2 YYNGEE. The CDR3 has 15 amino acids. Trimming pared 3 bases from V and 1 base from J, leaving 13 bases between. The CDR3 loop is CASSDNRVGNTEAFF. The CDR3 DNA reads as TGTGCCAGCAGCGATAACAGGGTGGGGAACACTGAAGCTTTCTTT.

The chain uses TRBV19 and TRBJ2-7; 8 nucleotides agree with TRBD1. This CDR3 has 14 amino acids. V was clipped by 1 base and J by 3 bases; unmatched bases: 2. Germline values: CDR1 LNHDA, CDR2 SQIVND (reference sequence). This chain's CDR3 is CASSIGTGLYEQYF. CDR3 coding DNA: TGTGCCAGTAGTATAGGGACAGGGCTCTACGAGCAGTACTTC.

The V gene is TRBV4-1, the J gene TRBJ2-5; D is perhaps TRBD1 (6 bases). Near its end, the DNA agrees better with TRBJ2-7, so the J call may be wrong. Germline V gene sequence: CDR1 MGHRA, CDR2 YSYEKL. This CDR3 is built from 16 residues. CDR3 nucleotides: TGCGCCAGCAGCCAAGGTGCCGACAGGATTACCTACGAGCAGTACTTC. Protein sequence: CASSQGADRITYEQYF.

The chain uses TRBV20-1 and TRBJ1-2, with TRBD1 matching over 7 bases. Germline V lookup: CDR1 DFQATT, CDR2 SNEGSKA (reference sequence). The J segment lost 12 bases and the V segment lost 7 bases, leaving 8 bases of the junction unmatched. This CDR3 spans 10 amino acids. The CDR3 reads CSVDRAAHTF. CDR3 in DNA: TGCAGTGTCGACAGGGCGGCCCACACCTTC.

The chain joins TRBV7-3 to TRBJ1-1; 7 bases fit TRBD1. CDR1 is SGHTA and CDR2 is FQGTGA in the germline V gene. The CDR3 covers 13 residues. J gave up 6 bases and V 4 bases, and 5 bases lay outside the gene matches. This CDR3 is CASSSYRGAEAFF. CDR3 nucleotides: TGTGCCAGCAGCTCCTACAGGGGCGCTGAAGCTTTCTTT.

The DNA of the CDR3 is TGCAGCGTTGAAGGGACAGGGCCCACTGAAGCTTTCTTT. Amino acids: CSVEGTGPTEAFF. J is TRBJ1-1 and V is TRBV29-1; the match to TRBD1 covers 8 bases. Germline trimming cut 1 base from V and 4 bases from J; bases unmatched to any gene: 2. CDR3 size: 13 residues. From germline, CDR1 is SQVTM and CDR2 ANQGSEA.